A selection of T cell receptor beta chains follows, all from one sample in a study of control samples from healthy donors and cancer patients. Profiled with immunoSEQ multiplex PCR; TCRdb holds only in-frame clones, not every one. The sample shows tens of thousands of clones, 91% of them seen only once. The sequenced sample was blood. These receptors originate from a man aged 25 to 45 in good health. Each CDR3 is given with its conserved first and last residue. A D gene is named only where the DNA matches it firmly.

CDR3 length	V gene	J gene	D gene	CDR3 DNA	CDR3 protein
19	TRBV7-9	TRBJ2-2	TRBD2	TGTGCCAGCAGCTTAGGTCCGGGACTAGCGGGAGAAGTCACCGGGGAGCTGTTTTTT	CASSLGPGLAGEVTGELFF
16	TRBV3-1/TRBV3-2	TRBJ2-5	TRBD1	TGTGCCAGCAGCCTATTTCGGACAGGGGGAGGGGAGACCCAGTACTTC	CASSLFRTGGGETQYF
14	TRBV18	TRBJ2-5	TRBD2	TGTGCCAGCTCACCTGGCGGGGGAGAAGAGACCCAGTACTTC	CASSPGGGEETQYF
14	TRBV5-6	TRBJ2-5	TRBD2	TGTGCCAGCAGCCAAGGACTAGCGGAAGAGACCCAGTACTTC	CASSQGLAEETQYF
15	TRBV7-2	TRBJ2-5	TRBD1	TGTGCCAGCAGCTCCCGGACAGGGGGCGTAGAGACCCAGTACTTC	CASSSRTGGVETQYF
13	TRBV7-9	TRBJ1-1	-	TGTGCCAGCAGCTCCAATTTGAACACTGAAGCTTTCTTT	CASSSNLNTEAFF
15	TRBV5-1	TRBJ2-7	-	TGCGCCAGCAGCTTGGTCCGGGGTAGCTCCTACGAGCAGTACTTC	CASSLVRGSSYEQYF
13	TRBV6-5	TRBJ1-2	TRBD1	TGTGCCAGTTTCCGGGACAGGGTCTATGGCTACACCTTC	CASFRDRVYGYTF
16	TRBV3-1/TRBV3-2	TRBJ2-3	-	TGTGCCAGCAGCCCCTCCCACAGGAGACTCACAGATACGCAGTATTTT	CASSPSHRRLTDTQYF
15	TRBV3-1/TRBV3-2	TRBJ2-3	TRBD2	TGTGCCAGCGGGCGGGAGCTGAGGAGCACAGATACGCAGTATTTT	CASGRELRSTDTQYF
14	TRBV7-9	TRBJ2-7	-	TGTGCCAGCGTGTGTGTAGGGGCGACCTACGAGCAGTACTTC	CASVCVGATYEQYF